The clone carrying this T cell receptor (beta chain) has just one count. The data were obtained in a study of cytotoxic CD8 clonotypes in ibrutinib-treated CLL. Assay: immunoSEQ multiplex PCR; the TCRdb copy retains only in-frame clones and omits some. The profile shows under 300,000 clones, around 77% of them singletons. J gave up 4 bases and V 10 bases, and 10 bases lay outside the gene matches. The CDR3 loop spans 15 amino acids. Germline CDR1 ENHRY, CDR2 SYGVKD. Here the sequenced sample was PBMCs, taken at disease progression, from a patient treated with ibrutinib. This chain uses TRBV10-3 with TRBJ2-3, with 11 bases aligning to TRBD2. The sequence came from a human donor with chronic lymphocytic leukemia. The CDR3 DNA is TGTGCCAGAGGGACTAGCGGACGACGGGCAGATACGCAGTATTTT. Translation: CARGTSGRRADTQYF.